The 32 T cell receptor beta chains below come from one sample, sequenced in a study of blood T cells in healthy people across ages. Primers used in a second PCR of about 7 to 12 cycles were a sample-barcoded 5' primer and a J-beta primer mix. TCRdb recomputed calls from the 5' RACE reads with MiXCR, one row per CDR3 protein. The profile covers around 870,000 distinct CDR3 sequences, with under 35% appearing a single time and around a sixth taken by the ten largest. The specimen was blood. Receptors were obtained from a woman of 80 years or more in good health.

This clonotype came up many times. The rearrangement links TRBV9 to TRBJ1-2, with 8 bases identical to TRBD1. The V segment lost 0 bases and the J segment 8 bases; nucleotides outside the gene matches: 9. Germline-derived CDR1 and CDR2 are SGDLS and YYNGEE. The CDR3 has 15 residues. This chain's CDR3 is CASSVVSNRGIGYTF. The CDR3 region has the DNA TGTGCCAGCAGCGTAGTTTCGAACAGGGGGATCGGCTACACCTTC.

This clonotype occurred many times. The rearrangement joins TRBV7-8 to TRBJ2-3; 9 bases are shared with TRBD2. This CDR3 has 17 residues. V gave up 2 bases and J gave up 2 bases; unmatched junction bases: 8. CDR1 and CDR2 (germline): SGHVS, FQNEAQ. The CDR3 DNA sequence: TGTGCCAGCAGCTTATCTAGCGGGGCCTTCCCCACAGATACGCAGTATTTT. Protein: CASSLSSGAFPTDTQYF.

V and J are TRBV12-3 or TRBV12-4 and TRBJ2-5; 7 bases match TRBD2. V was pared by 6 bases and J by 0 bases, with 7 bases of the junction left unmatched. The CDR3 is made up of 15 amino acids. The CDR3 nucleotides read TGTGCCAGCAGCCCTCAGCGGGACTACCAAGAGACCCAGTACTTC. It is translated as CASSPQRDYQETQYF.

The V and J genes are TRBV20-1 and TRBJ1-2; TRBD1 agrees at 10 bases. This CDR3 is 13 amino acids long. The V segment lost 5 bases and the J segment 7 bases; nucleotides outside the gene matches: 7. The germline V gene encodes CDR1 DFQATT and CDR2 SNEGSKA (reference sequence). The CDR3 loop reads CSAPRQGAGGYTF. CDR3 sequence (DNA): TGCAGTGCTCCCCGACAGGGGGCAGGTGGCTACACCTTC.

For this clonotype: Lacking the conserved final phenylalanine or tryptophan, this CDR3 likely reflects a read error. The CDR3 DNA follows: TGTGCCAGCAGTAGCAGCGGGCGGGGAGATACGCAGTATTCC. Translation: CASSSSGRGDTQYS. The J gene is TRBJ2-3, the V gene TRBV12-3 or TRBV12-4; perhaps TRBD2 as D (6 bases). The CDR3 is made up of 14 amino acids. Trimming took 5 bases from V and 5 from J, leaving 14 bases between them.

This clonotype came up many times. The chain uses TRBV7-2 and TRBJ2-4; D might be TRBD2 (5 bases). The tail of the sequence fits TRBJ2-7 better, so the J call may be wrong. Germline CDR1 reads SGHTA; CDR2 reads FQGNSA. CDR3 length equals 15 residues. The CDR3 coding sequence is TGTGCCAGCAGCTTTAGTTTGGGAGTTCTGTACGAGCAGTACTTC. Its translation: CASSFSLGVLYEQYF.

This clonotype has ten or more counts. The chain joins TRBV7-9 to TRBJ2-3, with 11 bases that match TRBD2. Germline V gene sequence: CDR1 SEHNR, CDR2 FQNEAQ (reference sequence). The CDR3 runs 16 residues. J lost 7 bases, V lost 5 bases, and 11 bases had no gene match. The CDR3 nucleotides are TGTGCCAGCAGCATAAGTCTAGCGGGGGGAATGAATACGCAGTATTTT. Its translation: CASSISLAGGMNTQYF.

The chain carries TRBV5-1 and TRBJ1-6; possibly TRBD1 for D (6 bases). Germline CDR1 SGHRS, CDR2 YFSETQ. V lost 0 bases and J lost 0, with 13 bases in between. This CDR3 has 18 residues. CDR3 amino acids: CASSLGTVDSSYNSPLHF. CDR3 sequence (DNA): TGCGCCAGCAGCTTGGGGACAGTAGATAGCTCCTATAATTCACCCCTCCACTTT.

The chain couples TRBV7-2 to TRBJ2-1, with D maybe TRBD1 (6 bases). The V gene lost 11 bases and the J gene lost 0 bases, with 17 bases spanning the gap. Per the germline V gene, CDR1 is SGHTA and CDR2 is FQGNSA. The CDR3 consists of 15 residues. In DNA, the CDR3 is TGTGCCTGGAGTGTAGGACAGAGCTCCTACAATGAGCAGTTCTTC. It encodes CAWSVGQSSYNEQFF.

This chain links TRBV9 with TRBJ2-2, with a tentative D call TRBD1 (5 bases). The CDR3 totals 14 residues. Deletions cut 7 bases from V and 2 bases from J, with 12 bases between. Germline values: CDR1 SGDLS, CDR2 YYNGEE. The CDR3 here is CASGRQHNTGELFF. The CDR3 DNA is TGTGCCAGCGGCCGACAGCACAACACCGGGGAGCTGTTTTTT.

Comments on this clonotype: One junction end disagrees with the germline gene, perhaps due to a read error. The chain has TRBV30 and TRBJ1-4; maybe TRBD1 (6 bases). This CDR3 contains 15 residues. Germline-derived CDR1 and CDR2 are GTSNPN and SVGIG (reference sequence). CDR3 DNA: TGTGCCTGGAGTGTACACGGGGGGCCTAATGAAAAACGGTTTTTT. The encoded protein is CAWSVHGGPNEKRFF.

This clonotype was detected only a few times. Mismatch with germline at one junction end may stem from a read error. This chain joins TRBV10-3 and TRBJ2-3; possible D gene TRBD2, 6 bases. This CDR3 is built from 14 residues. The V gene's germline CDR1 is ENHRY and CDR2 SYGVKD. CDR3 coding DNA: TGTGCCATCAGGGTTGGGGGGAGCACAGATACGCGGTATTTT. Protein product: CAIRVGGSTDTRYF.

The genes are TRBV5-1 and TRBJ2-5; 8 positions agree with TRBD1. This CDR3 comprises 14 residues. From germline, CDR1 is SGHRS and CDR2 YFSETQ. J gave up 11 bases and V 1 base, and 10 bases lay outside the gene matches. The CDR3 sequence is CASSLKDRAYGQYF. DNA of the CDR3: TGCGCCAGCAGCTTGAAGGACAGGGCTTACGGGCAGTACTTC.

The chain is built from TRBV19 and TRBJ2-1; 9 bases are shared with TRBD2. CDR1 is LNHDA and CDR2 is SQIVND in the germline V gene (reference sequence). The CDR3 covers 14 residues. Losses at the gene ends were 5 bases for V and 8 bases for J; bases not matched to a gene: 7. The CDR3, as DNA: TGTGCCAGTAGTTGCCCGGGACTAGCCGATGAGCAGTTCTTC. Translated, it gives CASSCPGLADEQFF. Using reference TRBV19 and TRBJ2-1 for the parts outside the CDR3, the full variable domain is DGGITQSPKYLFRKEGQNVTLSCEQNLNHDAMYWYRQDPGQGLRLIYYSQIVNDFQKGDIAEGYSVSREKKESFPLTVTSAQKNPTAFYLCASSCPGLADEQFFGPGTRLTVL.

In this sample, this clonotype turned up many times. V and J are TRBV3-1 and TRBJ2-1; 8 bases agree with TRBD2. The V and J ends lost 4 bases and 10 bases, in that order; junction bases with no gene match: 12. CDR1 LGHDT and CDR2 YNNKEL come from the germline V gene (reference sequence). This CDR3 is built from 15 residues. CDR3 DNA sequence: TGTGCCAGCAGCCCCCGCGGCGGGGGGAGGAAGGAGCAGTTCTTC. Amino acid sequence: CASSPRGGGRKEQFF.

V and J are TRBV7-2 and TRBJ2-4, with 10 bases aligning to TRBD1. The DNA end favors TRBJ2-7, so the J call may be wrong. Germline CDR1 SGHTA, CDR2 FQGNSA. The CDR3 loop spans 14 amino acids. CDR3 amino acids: CASSPGTGDHEQYF. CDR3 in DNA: TGTGCCAGCAGCCCCGGGACAGGGGACCACGAGCAGTACTTC.

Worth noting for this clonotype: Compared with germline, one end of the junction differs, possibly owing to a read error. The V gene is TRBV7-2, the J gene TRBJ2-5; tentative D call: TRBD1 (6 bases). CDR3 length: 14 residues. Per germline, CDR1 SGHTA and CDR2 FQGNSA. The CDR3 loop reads CASRLSGAKETQYF. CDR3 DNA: TGTGCCAGCCGCTTATCAGGGGCAAAGGAGACCCAGTACTTC.

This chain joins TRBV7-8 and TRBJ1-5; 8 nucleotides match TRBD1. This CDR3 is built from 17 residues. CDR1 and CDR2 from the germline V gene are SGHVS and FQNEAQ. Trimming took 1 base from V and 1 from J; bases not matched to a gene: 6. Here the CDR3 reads CASSLGTGLGSNQPQHF. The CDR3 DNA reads TGTGCCAGCAGCTTAGGGACAGGGTTGGGGAGCAATCAGCCCCAGCATTTT.

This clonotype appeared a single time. In DNA form, the CDR3 reads TGTGCCAGCAGTTACCCACCGAGAAGTCGGCCAGCGAACACTGAAGCTTTCTTT. Its translation is CASSYPPRSRPANTEAFF. This chain links TRBV6-5 with TRBJ1-1, with no clear D. Germline CDR1 reads MNHEY; CDR2 reads SVGAGI. This CDR3 is built from 18 residues. V lost 2 bases, J lost 1 base, and 20 bases lay in between.

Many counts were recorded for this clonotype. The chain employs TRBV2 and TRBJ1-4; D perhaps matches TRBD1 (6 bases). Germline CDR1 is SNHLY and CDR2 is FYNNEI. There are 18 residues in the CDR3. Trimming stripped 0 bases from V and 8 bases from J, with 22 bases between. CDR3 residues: CASSEARGRGATQEKLFF. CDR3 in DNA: TGTGCCAGCAGTGAAGCGCGAGGCAGGGGCGCAACCCAGGAAAAACTGTTTTTT.

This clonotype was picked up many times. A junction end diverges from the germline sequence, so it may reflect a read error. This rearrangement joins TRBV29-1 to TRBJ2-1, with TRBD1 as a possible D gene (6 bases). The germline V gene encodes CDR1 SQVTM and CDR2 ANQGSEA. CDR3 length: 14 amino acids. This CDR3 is CSAEIGGGVGEQFF. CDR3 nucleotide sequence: TGCAGCGCTGAAATAGGGGGTGGGGTAGGTGAGCAGTTCTTC.

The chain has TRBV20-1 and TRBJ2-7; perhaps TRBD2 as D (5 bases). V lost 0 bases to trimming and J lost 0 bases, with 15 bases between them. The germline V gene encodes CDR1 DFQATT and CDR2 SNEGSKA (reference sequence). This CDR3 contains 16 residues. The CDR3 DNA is TGCAGTGCTAGAGATGCCCGGACTCCAAGCTCCTACGAGCAGTACTTC. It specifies CSARDARTPSSYEQYF.

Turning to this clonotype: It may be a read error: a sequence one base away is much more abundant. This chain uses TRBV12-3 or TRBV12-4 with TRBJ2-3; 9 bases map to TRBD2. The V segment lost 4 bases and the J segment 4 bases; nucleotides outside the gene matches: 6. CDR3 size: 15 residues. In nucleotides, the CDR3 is TGTGCCAGCAGTTCGTATAGCGGGGGCGCAGATACGCAGTATTTT. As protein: CASSSYSGGADTQYF.

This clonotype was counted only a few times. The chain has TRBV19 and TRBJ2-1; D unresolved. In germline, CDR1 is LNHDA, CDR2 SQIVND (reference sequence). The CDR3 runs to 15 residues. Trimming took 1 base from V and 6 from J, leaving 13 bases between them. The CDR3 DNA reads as TGTGCCAGTAGTATAGGAAGGCTAGAGGTCAATGAGCAGTTCTTC. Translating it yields CASSIGRLEVNEQFF.

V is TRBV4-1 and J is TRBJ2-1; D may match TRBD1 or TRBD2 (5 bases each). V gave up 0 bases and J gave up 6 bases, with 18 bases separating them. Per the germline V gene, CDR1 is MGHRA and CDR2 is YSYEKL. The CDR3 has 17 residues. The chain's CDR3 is CASSQEGTGLASNEQFF. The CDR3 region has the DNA TGCGCCAGCAGCCAAGAGGGCACGGGGCTAGCAAGCAATGAGCAGTTCTTC.

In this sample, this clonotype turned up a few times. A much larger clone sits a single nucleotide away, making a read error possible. Written as DNA, the CDR3 is TGCGCCAGCAGCTTGGAGGGCGGGGGGCCATACAATGAGCAGTTCTTC. Protein sequence: CASSLEGGGPYNEQFF. The chain uses TRBV5-1 and TRBJ2-1; 8 nucleotides match TRBD2. Per germline, CDR1 SGHRS and CDR2 YFSETQ. V shed 0 bases and J 4 bases; nucleotides not matched to a gene: 6. The CDR3 is 16 amino acids.

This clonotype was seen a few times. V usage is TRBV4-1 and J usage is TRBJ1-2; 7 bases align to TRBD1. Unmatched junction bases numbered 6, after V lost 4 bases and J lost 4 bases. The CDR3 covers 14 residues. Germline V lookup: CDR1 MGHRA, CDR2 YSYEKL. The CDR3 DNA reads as TGCGCCAGCAGCCCAGACAGGGCGGCCTATGGCTACACCTTC. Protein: CASSPDRAAYGYTF.

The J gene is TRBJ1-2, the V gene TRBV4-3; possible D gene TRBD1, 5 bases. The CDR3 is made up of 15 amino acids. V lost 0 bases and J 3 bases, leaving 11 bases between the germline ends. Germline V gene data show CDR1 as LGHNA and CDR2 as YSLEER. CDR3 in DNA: TGCGCCAGCAGCCAAGATATGGGGGATCACTATGGCTACACCTTC. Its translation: CASSQDMGDHYGYTF.

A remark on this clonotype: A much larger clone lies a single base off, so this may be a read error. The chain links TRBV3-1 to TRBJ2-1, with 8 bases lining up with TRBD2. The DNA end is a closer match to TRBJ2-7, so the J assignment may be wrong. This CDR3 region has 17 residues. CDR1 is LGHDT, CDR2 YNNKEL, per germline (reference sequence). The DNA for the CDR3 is TGTGCCAGCAGCCAAGACGGCCTAGCGGGTACCTACAATGAGCAGTACTTC. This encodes CASSQDGLAGTYNEQYF.

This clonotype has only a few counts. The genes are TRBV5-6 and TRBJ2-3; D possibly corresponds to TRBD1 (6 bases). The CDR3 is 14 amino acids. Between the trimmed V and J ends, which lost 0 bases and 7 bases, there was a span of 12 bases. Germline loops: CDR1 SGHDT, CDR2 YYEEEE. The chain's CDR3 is CASSLVDRGNTQYF. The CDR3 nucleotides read TGTGCCAGCAGCTTGGTGGATAGGGGGAATACGCAGTATTTT.

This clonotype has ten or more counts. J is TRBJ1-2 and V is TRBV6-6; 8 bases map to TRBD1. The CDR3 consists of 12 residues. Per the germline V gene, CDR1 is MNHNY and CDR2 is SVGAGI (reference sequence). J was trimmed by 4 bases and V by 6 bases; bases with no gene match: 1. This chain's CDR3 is CASRTGVYGYTF. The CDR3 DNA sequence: TGTGCCAGCAGGACAGGGGTCTATGGCTACACCTTC.

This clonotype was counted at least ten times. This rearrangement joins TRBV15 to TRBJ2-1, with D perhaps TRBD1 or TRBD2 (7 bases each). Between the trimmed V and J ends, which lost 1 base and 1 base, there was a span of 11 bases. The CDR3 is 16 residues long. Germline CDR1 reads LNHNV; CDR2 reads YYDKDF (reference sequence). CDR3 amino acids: CATSRGQGLSYNEQFF. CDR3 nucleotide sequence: TGTGCCACCAGCAGAGGACAGGGACTATCCTACAATGAGCAGTTCTTC. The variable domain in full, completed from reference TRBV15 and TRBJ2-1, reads DAMVIQNPRYQVTQFGKPVTLSCSQTLNHNVMYWYQQKSSQAPKLLFHYYDKDFNNEADTPDNFQSRRPNTSFCFLDIRSPGLGDTAMYLCATSRGQGLSYNEQFFGPGTRLTVL.